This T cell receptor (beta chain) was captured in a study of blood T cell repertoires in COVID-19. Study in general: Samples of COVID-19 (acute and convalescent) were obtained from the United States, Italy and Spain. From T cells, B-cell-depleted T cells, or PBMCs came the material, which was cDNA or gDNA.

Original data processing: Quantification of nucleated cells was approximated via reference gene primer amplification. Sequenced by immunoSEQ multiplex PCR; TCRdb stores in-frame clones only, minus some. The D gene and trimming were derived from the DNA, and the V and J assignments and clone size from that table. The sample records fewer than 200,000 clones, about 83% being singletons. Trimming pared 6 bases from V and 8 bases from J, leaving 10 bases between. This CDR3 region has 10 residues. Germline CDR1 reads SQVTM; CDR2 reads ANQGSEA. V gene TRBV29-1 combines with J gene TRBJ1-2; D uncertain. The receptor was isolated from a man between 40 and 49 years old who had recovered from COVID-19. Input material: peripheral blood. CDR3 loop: CSVLTGGYTF. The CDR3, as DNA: TGCAGCGTCCTTACGGGGGGCTACACCTTC.